The TCR beta chain described here comes from a study of neoadjuvant anti-PD-1 for oral cavity cancer (dated by TCRdb to the early 2020s). Describing the broader study: Before curative-intent surgical resection, most patients were given three to four biweekly doses of nivolumab at 3 mg/kg. A fourth nivolumab dose was given around day 43 to patients without progression, and definitive surgical resection was performed in those patients on days 50-56. Under RECIST 1.1, a patient counted as a responder if showing complete response, partial response or stable disease, and as a non-responder if showing progression. The parent correlative cohort included about a dozen patients, with an approximately 30% response rate.

The investigation overall reported the following: Higher pretreatment blood TCRbeta clonality and lower post-treatment tumor TCRbeta clonality were correlated with higher pretreatment blood Treg/Th17 ratios. Only three patients per response group were included in the TCR analyses, and larger cohorts for validation were called for by the authors. After neoadjuvant nivolumab, non-responders showed significantly higher T cell clonality (Gini index) in PBMCs than responders did.

CDR1 and CDR2 are read off the germline V gene as MDHEN and SYDVKM. Cut back by 8 bases and 0 bases, the V and J ends lie 11 bases apart. The CDR3 numbers 13 residues from cysteine through phenylalanine. Solely the CDR3 DNA is kept, with 39 bases framed from the first base. For deep sequencing of PBMC libraries, mostly 450 to 500 ng of input genomic DNA was used, and six replicates were run per sample. The immunoSEQ hsTCRbeta kit was used to prepare TCRbeta libraries according to the manufacturer's instructions. The completed libraries were mixed into a single pool at 3 nM, then sequenced with an Illumina NovaSeq 6000 S4 flow cell. The published analysis was carried out like this. Raw data preprocessing and quality control were performed with the immunoSEQ Analyzer. The analysis was restricted to productive rearrangements, with each unique CDR3 amino acid sequence defining a clonotype. Using the R package tcR, the researchers computed the Gini-Simpson index as their estimate of repertoire clonality. Student's t test was used to compare Gini indices, and Pearson correlation was used to assess associations with tumor size change. TCRdb's version of the immuneACCESS table is confined to in-frame rearrangements and falls short of the full clone set. An unresolved V gene accounts for under half of the shortfall where checked; the remainder is of unknown origin. V and J calls plus clone size are reproduced from that table; the DNA served to infer D and trimming. A total of about 72,000 clones appear in this sample, 70% to 90% of them only once. Around 3.7% of the sample is in the top ten clones.

Taken with the paper, the label for time point translates to: after neoadjuvant nivolumab, at surgical resection. None of the patients had received prior systemic or radiation treatment, and all were newly diagnosed with stage II-IVA oral cavity squamous cell carcinoma. The cohort was made up of patients with locally advanced, HPV-negative oral cavity squamous cell carcinoma. Peripheral blood mononuclear cells were analyzed directly and were not maintained or expanded in culture. The samples were obtained from a longitudinal correlative study of a single-arm phase II trial testing neoadjuvant nivolumab in oral cavity squamous cell carcinoma. Genomic DNA-based TCRbeta sequencing was performed on subject-matched pre- and post-treatment PBMCs and tumors from three responders and three non-responders. Peripheral blood mononuclear cells were collected before nivolumab treatment and were collected again after treatment, at the time of surgery. Genomic DNA was isolated from PBMCs using the Maxwell RSC DNA from Cells kit.

With respect to this clone: Its antigen remains unidentified. No base quality values were provided; no much bigger clone lies one nucleotide off.

The specimen was PBMCs, collected after nivolumab (anti-PD-1) treatment. The receptor was derived from a person aged 35 to 85 with oral cavity squamous cell carcinoma. The receptor chain draws on TRBV28 and TRBJ2-7; possibly the D gene is TRBD2, per 6 matching bases. The bases read TGTGCCAGCCTAGCGCCGAACTCCTACGAGCAGTACTTC. Translation gives CASLAPNSYEQYF. When the CDR3 is completed using the reference TRBV28 and TRBJ2-7 genes on either side, the full variable domain is DVKVTQSSRYLVKRTGEKVFLECVQDMDHENMFWYRQDPGLGLRLIYFSYDVKMKEKGDIPEGYSVSREKKERFSLILESASTNQTSMYLCASLAPNSYEQYFGPGTRLTVT.